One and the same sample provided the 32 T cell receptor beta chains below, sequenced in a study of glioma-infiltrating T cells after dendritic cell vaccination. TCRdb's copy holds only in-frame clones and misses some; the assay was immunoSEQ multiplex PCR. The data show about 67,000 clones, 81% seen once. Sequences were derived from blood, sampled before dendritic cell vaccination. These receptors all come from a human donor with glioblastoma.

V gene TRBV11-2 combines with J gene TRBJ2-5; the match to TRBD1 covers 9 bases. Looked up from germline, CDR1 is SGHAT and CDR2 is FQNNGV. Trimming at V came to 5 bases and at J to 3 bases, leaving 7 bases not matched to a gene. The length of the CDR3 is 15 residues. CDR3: CASSHTRTGEETQYF. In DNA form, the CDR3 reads TGTGCCAGCAGCCATACCAGGACAGGGGAAGAGACCCAGTACTTC.

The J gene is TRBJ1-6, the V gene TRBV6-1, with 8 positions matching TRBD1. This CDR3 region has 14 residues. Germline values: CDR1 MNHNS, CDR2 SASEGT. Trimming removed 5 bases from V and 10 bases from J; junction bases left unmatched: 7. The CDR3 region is CASSSRDRQSPLHF. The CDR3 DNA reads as TGTGCCAGCAGTAGCAGGGACAGGCAATCACCCCTCCACTTT.

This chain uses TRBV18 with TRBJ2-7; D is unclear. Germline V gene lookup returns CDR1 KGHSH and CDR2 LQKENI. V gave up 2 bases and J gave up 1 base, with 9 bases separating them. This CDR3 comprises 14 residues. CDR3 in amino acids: CASSPSLESYEQYF. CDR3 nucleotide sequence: TGTGCCAGCTCACCATCTTTAGAATCCTACGAGCAGTACTTC.

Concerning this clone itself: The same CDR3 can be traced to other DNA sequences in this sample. The CDR3 coding sequence is TGTGCCAGCAGATTCCTGGACAGTGAAGCTTTCTTT. Encoded protein: CASRFLDSEAFF. V usage is TRBV7-9 and J usage is TRBJ1-1, with D possibly matching TRBD1 (6 bases). The CDR3 contains 12 residues. The germline gives CDR1 SEHNR, CDR2 FQNEAQ (reference sequence). Trimming cost V 6 bases and J 7 bases, with 12 bases left between them.

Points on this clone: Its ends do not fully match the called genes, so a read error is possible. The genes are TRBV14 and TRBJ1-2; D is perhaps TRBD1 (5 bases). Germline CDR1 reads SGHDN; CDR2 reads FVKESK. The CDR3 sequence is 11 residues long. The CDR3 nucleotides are TGTGCCATCCCGACAGTTTATGTCTACACCTTC. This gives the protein CAIPTVYVYTF.

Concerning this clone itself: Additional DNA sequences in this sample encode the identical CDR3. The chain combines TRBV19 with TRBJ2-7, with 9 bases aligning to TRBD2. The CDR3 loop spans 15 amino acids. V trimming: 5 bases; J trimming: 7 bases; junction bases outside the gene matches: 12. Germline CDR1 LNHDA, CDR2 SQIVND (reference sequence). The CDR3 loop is CASSARLADYREQYF. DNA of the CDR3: TGTGCCAGTAGTGCTAGACTAGCGGACTATCGGGAGCAGTACTTC.

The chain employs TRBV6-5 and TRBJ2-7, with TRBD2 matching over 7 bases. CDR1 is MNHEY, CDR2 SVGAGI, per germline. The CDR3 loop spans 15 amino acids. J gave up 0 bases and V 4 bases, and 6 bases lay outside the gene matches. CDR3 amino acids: CASSSPSGDSYEQYF. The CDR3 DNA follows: TGTGCCAGCAGTTCGCCTAGCGGTGACTCCTACGAGCAGTACTTC.

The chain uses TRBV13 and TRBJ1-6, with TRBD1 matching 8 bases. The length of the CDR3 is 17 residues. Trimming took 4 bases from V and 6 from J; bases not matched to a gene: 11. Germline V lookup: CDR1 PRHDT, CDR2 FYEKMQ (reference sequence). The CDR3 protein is CASSYGTGARINSPLHF. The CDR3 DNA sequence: TGTGCCAGCAGCTACGGGACAGGCGCCCGCATTAATTCACCCCTCCACTTT.

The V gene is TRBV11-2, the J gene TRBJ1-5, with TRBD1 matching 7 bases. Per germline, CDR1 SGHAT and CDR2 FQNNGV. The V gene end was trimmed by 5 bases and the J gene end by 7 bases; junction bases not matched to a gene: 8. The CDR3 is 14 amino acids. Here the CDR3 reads CASSLTGLKQPQHF. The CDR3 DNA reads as TGTGCCAGCAGCCTGACAGGGTTGAAGCAGCCCCAGCATTTT.

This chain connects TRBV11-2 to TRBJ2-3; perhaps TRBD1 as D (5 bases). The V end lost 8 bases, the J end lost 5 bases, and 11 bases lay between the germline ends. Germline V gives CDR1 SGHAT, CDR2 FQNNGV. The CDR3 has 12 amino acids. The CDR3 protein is CASGAGLDTQYF. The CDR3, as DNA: TGTGCCAGCGGGGCAGGGCTAGATACGCAGTATTTT.

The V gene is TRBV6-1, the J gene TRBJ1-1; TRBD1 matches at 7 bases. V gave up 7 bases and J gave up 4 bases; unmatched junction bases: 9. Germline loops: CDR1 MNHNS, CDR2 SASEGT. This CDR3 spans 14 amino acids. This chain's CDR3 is CASKQQGQSTEAFF. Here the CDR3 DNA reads TGTGCCAGCAAACAACAGGGGCAGAGCACTGAAGCTTTCTTT.

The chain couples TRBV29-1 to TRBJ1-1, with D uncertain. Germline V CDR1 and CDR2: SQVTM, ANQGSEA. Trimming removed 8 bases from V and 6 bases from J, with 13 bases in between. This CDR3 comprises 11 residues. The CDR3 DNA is TGCAGCCTTATATCGGGGTCTGAAGCTTTCTTT. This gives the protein CSLISGSEAFF.

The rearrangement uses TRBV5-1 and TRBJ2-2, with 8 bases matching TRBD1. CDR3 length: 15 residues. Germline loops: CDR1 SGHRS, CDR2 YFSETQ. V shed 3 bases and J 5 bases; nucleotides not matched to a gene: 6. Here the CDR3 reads CASSSGQGGTGELFF. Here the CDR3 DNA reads TGCGCCAGCAGCTCCGGACAGGGTGGGACCGGGGAGCTGTTTTTT. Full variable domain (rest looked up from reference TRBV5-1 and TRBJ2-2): KAGVTQTPRYLIKTRGQQVTLSCSPISGHRSVSWYQQTPGQGLQFLFEYFSETQRNKGNFPGRFSGRQFSNSRSEMNVSTLELGDSALYLCASSSGQGGTGELFFGEGSRLTVL.

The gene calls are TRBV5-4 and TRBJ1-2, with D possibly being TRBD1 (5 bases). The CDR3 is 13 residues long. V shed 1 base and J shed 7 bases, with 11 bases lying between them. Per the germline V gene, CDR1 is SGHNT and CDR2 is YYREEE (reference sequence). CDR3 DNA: TGTGCCAGCAGCTTGCGTCAGGGAAGTGGCTACACCTTC. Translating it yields CASSLRQGSGYTF.

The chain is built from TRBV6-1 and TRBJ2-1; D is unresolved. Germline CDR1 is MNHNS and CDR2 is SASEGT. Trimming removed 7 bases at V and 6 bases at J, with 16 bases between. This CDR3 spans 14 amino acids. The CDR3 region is CASTPGSAVNEQFF. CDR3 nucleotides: TGTGCCAGCACCCCAGGCTCTGCAGTCAATGAGCAGTTCTTC.

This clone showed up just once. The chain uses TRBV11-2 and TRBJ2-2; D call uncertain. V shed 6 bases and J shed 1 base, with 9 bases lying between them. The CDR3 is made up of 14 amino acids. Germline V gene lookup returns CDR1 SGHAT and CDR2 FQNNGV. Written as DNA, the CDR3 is TGTGCCAGCAGTCTAGAAGTGAACACCGGGGAGCTGTTTTTT. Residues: CASSLEVNTGELFF.

The CDR3 protein is CAWSQKTPSYEQYF. DNA of the CDR3: TGTGCCTGGAGTCAGAAGACACCCTCCTACGAGCAGTACTTC. The rearrangement uses TRBV30 and TRBJ2-7, with no clear D. The germline V gene encodes CDR1 GTSNPN and CDR2 SVGIG (reference sequence). Trimming took 2 bases from V and 0 from J, leaving 11 bases between them. This CDR3 has 14 residues.

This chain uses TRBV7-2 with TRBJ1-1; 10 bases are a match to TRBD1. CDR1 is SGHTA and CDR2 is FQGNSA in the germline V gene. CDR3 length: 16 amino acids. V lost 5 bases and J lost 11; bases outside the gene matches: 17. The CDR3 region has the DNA TGTGCCAGCAGCCCCCCGAGGCGGGACAGGGGAGTCGAGGCTTTCTTT. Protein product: CASSPPRRDRGVEAFF.

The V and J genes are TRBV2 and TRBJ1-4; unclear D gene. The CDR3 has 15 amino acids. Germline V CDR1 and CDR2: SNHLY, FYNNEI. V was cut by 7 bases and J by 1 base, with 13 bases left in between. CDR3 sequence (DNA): TGTGCCAGCAAGCGTAGCCTTCAAACTAATGAAAAACTGTTTTTT. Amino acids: CASKRSLQTNEKLFF.

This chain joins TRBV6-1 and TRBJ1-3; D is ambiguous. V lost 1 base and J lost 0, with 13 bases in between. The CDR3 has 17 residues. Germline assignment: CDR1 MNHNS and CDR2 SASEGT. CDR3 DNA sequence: TGTGCCAGCAGTGAAGTCACCGGGTTCTTCTCTGGAAACACCATATATTTT. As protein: CASSEVTGFFSGNTIYF.

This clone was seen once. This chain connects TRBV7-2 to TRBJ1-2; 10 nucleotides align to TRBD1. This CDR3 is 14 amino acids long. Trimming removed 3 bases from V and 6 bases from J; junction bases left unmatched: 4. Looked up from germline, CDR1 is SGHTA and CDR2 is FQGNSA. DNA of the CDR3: TGTGCCAGCAGCTTGGGGACAGGGGTCGATGGCTACACCTTC. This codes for CASSLGTGVDGYTF.

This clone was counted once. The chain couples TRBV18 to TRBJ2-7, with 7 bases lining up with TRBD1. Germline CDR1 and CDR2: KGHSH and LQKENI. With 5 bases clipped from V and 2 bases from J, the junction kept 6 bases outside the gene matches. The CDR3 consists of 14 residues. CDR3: CASSNSGQTYEQYF. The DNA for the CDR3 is TGTGCCAGCTCAAACTCGGGACAGACCTACGAGCAGTACTTC.

The CDR3 DNA sequence: TGTGCCTGGAGTGTACGAGGGCCCGAGACCCAGTACTTC. Protein sequence: CAWSVRGPETQYF. The chain couples TRBV30 to TRBJ2-5; TRBD2 is a possible D gene (5 bases). This CDR3 is 13 amino acids long. CDR1 and CDR2 (germline): GTSNPN, SVGIG (reference sequence). V dropped 0 bases and J dropped 5 bases, with 10 bases sitting between them.

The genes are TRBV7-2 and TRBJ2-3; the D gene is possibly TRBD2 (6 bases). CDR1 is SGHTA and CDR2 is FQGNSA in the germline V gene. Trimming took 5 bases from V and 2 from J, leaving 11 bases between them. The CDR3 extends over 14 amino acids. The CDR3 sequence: CASSVGRYTDTQYF. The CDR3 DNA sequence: TGTGCCAGCAGCGTGGGGAGGTACACAGATACGCAGTATTTT.

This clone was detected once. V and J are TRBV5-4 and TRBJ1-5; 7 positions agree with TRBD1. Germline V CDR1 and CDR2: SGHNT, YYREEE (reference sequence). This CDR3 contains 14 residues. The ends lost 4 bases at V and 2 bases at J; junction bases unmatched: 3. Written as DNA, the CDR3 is TGTGCCAGCAGCCCAACAGGGGGCAATCAGCCCCAGCATTTT. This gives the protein CASSPTGGNQPQHF.

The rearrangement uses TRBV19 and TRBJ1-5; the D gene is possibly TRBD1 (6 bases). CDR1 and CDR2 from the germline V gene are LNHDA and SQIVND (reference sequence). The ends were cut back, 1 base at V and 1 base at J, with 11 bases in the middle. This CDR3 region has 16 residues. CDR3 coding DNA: TGTGCCAGTAGTATAGCGAGGGACACCAGCAATCAGCCCCAGCATTTT. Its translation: CASSIARDTSNQPQHF.

Here the CDR3 reads CASSRGTGGNEKLFF. In DNA, the CDR3 is TGTGCCAGCAGCCGCGGGACAGGGGGGAATGAAAAACTGTTTTTT. The chain recombines TRBV6-5 with TRBJ1-4; TRBD1 matches at 11 bases. This CDR3 contains 15 residues. J was trimmed by 5 bases and V by 6 bases; bases with no gene match: 5. Germline assignment: CDR1 MNHEY and CDR2 SVGAGI.

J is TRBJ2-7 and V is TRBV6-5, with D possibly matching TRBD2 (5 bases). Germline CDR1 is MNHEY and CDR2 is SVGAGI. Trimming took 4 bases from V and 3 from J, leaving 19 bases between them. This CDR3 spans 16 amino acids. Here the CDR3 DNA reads TGTGCCAGCAGTTCCCTCCGACGGGGAAACTTCTACGAGCAGTACTTC. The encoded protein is CASSSLRRGNFYEQYF.

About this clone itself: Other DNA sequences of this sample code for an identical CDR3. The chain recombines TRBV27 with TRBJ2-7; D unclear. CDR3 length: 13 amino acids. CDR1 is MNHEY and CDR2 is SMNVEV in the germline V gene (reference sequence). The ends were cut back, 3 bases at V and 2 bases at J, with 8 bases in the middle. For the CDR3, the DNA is TGTGCCAGCAGTTTGGGCCAACCCTACGAGCAGTACTTC. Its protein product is CASSLGQPYEQYF.

The CDR3 spells CASSARQEAYNEQFF. Written as DNA, the CDR3 is TGTGCCAGTAGTGCACGCCAGGAAGCCTACAATGAGCAGTTCTTC. The J gene is TRBJ2-1, the V gene TRBV19; no reliable D call. The germline gives CDR1 LNHDA, CDR2 SQIVND (reference sequence). This CDR3 spans 15 amino acids. V lost 5 bases and J 2 bases, leaving 13 bases between the germline ends.

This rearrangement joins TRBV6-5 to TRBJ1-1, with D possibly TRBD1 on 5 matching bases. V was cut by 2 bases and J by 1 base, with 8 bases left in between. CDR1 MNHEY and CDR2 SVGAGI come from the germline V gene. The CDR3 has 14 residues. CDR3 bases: TGTGCCAGCAGTTACGAGACAGCGAACACTGAAGCTTTCTTT. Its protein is CASSYETANTEAFF.

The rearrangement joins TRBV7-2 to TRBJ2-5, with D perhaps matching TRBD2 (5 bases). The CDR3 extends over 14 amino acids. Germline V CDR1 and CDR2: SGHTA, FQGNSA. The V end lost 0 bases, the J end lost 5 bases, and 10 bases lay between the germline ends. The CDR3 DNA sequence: TGTGCCAGCAGCTTAGCAAACGGGGAGGAGACCCAGTACTTC. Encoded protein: CASSLANGEETQYF.